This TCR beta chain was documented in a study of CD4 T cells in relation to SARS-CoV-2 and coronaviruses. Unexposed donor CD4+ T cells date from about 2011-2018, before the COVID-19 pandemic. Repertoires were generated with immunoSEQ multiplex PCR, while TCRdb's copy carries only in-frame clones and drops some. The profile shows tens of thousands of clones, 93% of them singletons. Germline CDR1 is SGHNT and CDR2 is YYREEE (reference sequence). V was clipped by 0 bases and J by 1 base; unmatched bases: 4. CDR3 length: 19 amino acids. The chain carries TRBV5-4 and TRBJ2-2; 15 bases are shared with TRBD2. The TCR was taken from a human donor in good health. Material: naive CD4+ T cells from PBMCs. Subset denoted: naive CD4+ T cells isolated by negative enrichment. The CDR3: CASSLGTSGGAMNTGELFF. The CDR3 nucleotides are TGTGCCAGCAGCTTGGGGACTAGCGGGGGGGCCATGAACACCGGGGAGCTGTTTTTT.